This TCR beta chain stems from a study of T cell repertoires in cytomegalovirus infection. One entry per CDR3 protein, called by TCRdb with MiXCR from the reads. Of a few hundred thousand distinct CDR3 sequences detected, about a sixth appear once; the ten largest clones hold around 9.3%. Notes on the study in general: Summed frequency of shared TCR beta families picked out CMV carriers who also had the relevant HLA.

The CDR3 spans 14 residues. The ends were cut back, 5 bases at V and 8 bases at J, with 15 bases in the middle. Looked up from germline, CDR1 is SGHTA and CDR2 is FQGNSA. This clonotype was seen only a few times. Its matching antigen is unknown. The receptor was isolated from a human donor in good health (CMV status not recorded). Some clones in this sample may be carry-over from other donors' samples. Sequencing was carried out using PBMCs. V usage is TRBV7-2 and J usage is TRBJ1-4; TRBD1 might be the D (5 bases). CDR3 protein: CASSLLREGEKLFF. The CDR3 DNA follows: TGTGCCAGCAGCCTCCTCAGGGAGGGGGAAAAACTGTTTTTT.